This T cell receptor (beta chain) was retrieved from a study of T cell responses to AZD1222 COVID-19 vaccine (dated by TCRdb to the early 2020s). Turning to the overall study: AZD1222 recipients given second doses at about 4 weeks or at about 12 weeks were pooled, since spike-specific TCR depth and breadth were not found to differ between the two schedules. A total of more than 230 trial participants underwent TCR sequencing, of whom 207 received two doses of AZD1222 and about 25 received two doses of the MenACWY control vaccine. Trial participants were enrolled into age subgroups of 18-55, 56-69 and 70-plus years, which contained about 150, 28 and 57 TCR-sequenced participants, respectively. Study-wide findings and limitations: Epitopes outside the regions mutated in the B.1.351 and B.1.1.7 variants were reportedly recognized by nearly half of the unique spike-specific TCRs. The vaccine-associated CD4 TCRs covered the entire spike protein, and the dominant responses fell in regions 160-218 and 743-854. Conclusions about previously exposed vaccinees are limited, since just 5 or 6 AZD1222 recipients were seropositive for SARS-CoV-2 at baseline. Because no samples from the day 14 peak response were available, repertoires could be characterized only after the peak T cell response. The 56-69-year group was small, and its depth increase did not reach significance, likely because of low power. After two AZD1222 doses, both the breadth and the depth of spike-specific TCRs were significantly higher than at day 0 and than in MenACWY recipients. Participants were mostly white British, with more females than males. The authors suggested clonal diversity may have been underestimated.

What this sample's time point label stands for: baseline before first vaccination. Samples from vaccinated people were obtained from the UK trials COV001 and COV002, which included a single-blind randomized controlled phase 2/3 trial of AZD1222 (ChAdOx1 nCoV-19) in healthy adults. For TCRbeta chain sequencing, PBMC samples from trial participants were taken at day 0 and at day 28 after the second dose. Worth noting for this clone: The clone's antigen remains unknown. The input lacks base qualities; no much larger clone sits a single base away.

Deletion took 5 bases off V and 4 bases off J, with a span of 5 bases between the germline ends. From a lookup of the germline V gene, CDR1 and CDR2 are MDHEN and SYDVKM. The CDR3 sequence holds 11 residues, the cysteine and phenylalanine included. The kept DNA is CDR3 alone, 33 bases in frame from the first base. The CDR3 regions of human TCRbeta chains were analyzed by immunosequencing. The original methods were these. Repertoire TCRs were checked for matches against a reference library of SARS-CoV-2-specific TCRs that had been generated using the MIRA antigen-specificity platform. Breadth meant the fraction of unique TCRs that were SARS-CoV-2-associated, whereas depth meant the fraction of total T cells that were SARS-CoV-2-associated. Using the MIRA data, each spike-specific TCR was mapped to the spike region that the TCR reacts to and placed in a CD4 or CD8 class. Log10-transformed breadth and depth values were compared by one-way ANOVA with Sidak's multiple comparisons tests. TCRdb mirrors the immuneACCESS table, restricted to in-frame sequences. Some clones are absent from its copies; in checked studies, under half trace to an unresolved V gene, and the reason for the others is unknown. The DNA was the basis for D and trimming; V, J and clone size are from that table. Across this sample there are around 160,000 clones, with roughly nine tenths seen only once. The ten biggest clones cover just over 5% of the sample.

The source is an adult in good health. The chain is assembled from TRBV28 and TRBJ1-2; no confident D gene assignment can be made. Sequences were derived from peripheral blood, sampled on day 0 of AZD1222 vaccination. The CDR3 here reads CASSPGYGYTF. The DNA sequence follows: TGTGCCAGCAGTCCGGGCTATGGCTACACCTTC.